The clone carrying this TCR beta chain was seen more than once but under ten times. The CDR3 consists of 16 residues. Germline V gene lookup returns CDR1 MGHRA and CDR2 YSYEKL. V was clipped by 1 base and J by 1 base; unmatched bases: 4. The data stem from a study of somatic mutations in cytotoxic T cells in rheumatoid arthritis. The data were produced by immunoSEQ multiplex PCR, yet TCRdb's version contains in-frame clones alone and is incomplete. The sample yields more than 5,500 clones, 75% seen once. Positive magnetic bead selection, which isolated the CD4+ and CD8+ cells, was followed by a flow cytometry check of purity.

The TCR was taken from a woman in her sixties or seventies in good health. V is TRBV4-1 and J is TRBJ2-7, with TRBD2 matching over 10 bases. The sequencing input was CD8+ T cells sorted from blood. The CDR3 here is CASSQGSGGGSYEQYF. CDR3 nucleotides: TGCGCCAGCAGCCAAGGAAGCGGGGGGGGTTCCTACGAGCAGTACTTC.